What follows is one T cell receptor (beta chain) and its context. Cohorts were determined from participant-reported clinical history. Per the original methods: Amplifying reference gene primers gave estimates of nucleated cell counts. Assay used: immunoSEQ multiplex PCR; TCRdb lists only in-frame clones, some missing. D and trimming come from the DNA, and the V and J calls and clone size come from that table. Of more than 200,000 clones listed, more than 75% are singletons. This sample was included in a study of blood T cell repertoires in COVID-19. Study information: PBMCs, B-cell-depleted T cells, or T cells were the source of the cDNA or gDNA that made up the material.

Trimming shortened V by 7 bases and J by 3 bases, and 13 bases separated the two germline ends. Germline values: CDR1 MNHEY, CDR2 SMNVEV (reference sequence). There are 14 residues in the CDR3. The clonotype originates from a man younger than 45 in a cohort exposed to, infected with or recovered from COVID-19 (not recorded which). The specimen sequenced was PBMCs or T cells enriched from blood (not recorded which). The chain joins TRBV27 to TRBJ2-1, with D uncertain. The CDR3 sequence: CASIRVQYYNEQFF. CDR3 DNA sequence: TGTGCCAGCATTCGGGTCCAGTACTACAATGAGCAGTTCTTC.